This T cell receptor beta chain was recorded in a study of neurological immune-mediated disorders. CDR1 and CDR2 (germline): SGHTA, FQGNSA. V was cut by 5 bases and J by 5 bases, with 14 bases left in between. The CDR3 sequence is 14 residues long. In TCRdb, the 5' RACE reads were re-called with MiXCR into one record per CDR3 protein. The data contain about 66,000 distinct CDR3 sequences, approximately 4.6% of them singletons. The TCR sequence derives from a woman in her 70s with multiple sclerosis. What was sequenced was PBMCs. This chain connects TRBV7-2 to TRBJ2-3, with D hard to call. This CDR3 reads CASSPLRLRDTQYF. In DNA form, the CDR3 reads TGTGCCAGCAGCCCCCTCCGGCTCAGAGATACGCAGTATTTT.